These 29 T cell receptor beta chains originate from one sample sequenced in a study of beta chain features in type 1 diabetes. The authors reverse transcribed all of the isolated RNA, so sequencing captured expressed TCRB transcripts. Sequenced by immunoSEQ multiplex PCR; TCRdb stores in-frame clones only, minus some. This table holds about half a million clones, 10% to 12% found once. The sequenced material came from naive CD4+ T cells from blood. All receptors derive from a young woman in good health.

This clone was detected a few times. V usage is TRBV19 and J usage is TRBJ2-1, with 7 bases aligning to TRBD2. The CDR3 is 15 residues long. In germline, CDR1 is LNHDA, CDR2 SQIVND (reference sequence). Trimming removed 6 bases from V and 13 bases from J; junction bases left unmatched: 18. CDR3 in DNA: TGTGCCAGTAGCCCGACGTCCCGGGAGGCCAATCGACAGTTCTTC. Translating it yields CASSPTSREANRQFF.

There are a few counts of this clone. This chain links TRBV15 with TRBJ1-1, with no clear D. Germline lookup yields CDR1 LNHNV and CDR2 YYDKDF (reference sequence). V lost 4 bases and J 0 bases, leaving 15 bases between the germline ends. The CDR3 length is 16 residues. CDR3 in DNA: TGTGCCACCAGCAAGGGAGGTACGACCATGAACACTGAAGCTTTCTTT. Translation: CATSKGGTTMNTEAFF.

There are a few counts of this clone. The chain links TRBV28 to TRBJ2-7; tentatively, D is TRBD2 (5 bases). Germline V gene data show CDR1 as MDHEN and CDR2 as SYDVKM. V lost 2 bases, J lost 3 bases, and 11 bases lay in between. The CDR3 runs to 14 residues. The CDR3 nucleotides read TGTGCCAGCAGTTTAAACGCAGGAGGCTACGAGCAGTACGTC. It is translated as CASSLNAGGYEQYV.

This clone was observed a handful of times. V and J are TRBV21-1 and TRBJ2-5; no check of the table's D call, TRBD2, against the DNA was made. TRBV21-1 is classified as a pseudogene. The CDR3 is 19 amino acids. CDR3 region: CASSKVAGMPGLTQETQYF. Here the CDR3 DNA reads TGTGCCAGCAGCAAAGTTGCTGGGATGCCCGGACTAACTCAAGAGACCCAGTACTTC.

In this sample, this clone turned up a few times. V gene TRBV4-2 combines with J gene TRBJ1-4, with a tentative D call TRBD1 (6 bases). CDR1 and CDR2 (germline): LGHNA, YNFKEQ. Trimming stripped 8 bases from V and 8 bases from J, with 18 bases between. The CDR3 totals 14 residues. CDR3 protein: CASDQGSGREKLFF. CDR3 DNA sequence: TGTGCCAGCGATCAGGGGTCCGGGAGGGAAAAACTGTTTTTT.

The chain employs TRBV7-6 and TRBJ1-1; D is uncertain. This CDR3 is 14 amino acids long. The germline CDR1 and CDR2 sequences are SGHVS and FNYEAQ. The V gene lost 5 bases and the J gene lost 3 bases, with 13 bases spanning the gap. CDR3 amino acids: CASSPYSRDTEAFF. DNA for the CDR3: TGTGCCAGCAGCCCATATTCCCGGGACACTGAAGCTTTCTTT.

The table lists this clone with a few counts. The same CDR3 can be traced to other DNA sequences in this sample. CDR3 residues: CASSSRDRNQPQHF. The CDR3 bases are TGTGCCAGCAGCTCCCGGGACAGAAATCAGCCCCAGCATTTT. The gene calls are TRBV7-2 and TRBJ1-5; 7 bases match TRBD1. The CDR3 contains 14 residues. V lost 4 bases, J lost 4 bases, and 4 bases stayed unmatched. Per the germline V gene, CDR1 is SGHTA and CDR2 is FQGNSA.

In its sample, this clone was seen a few times. This same CDR3 is encoded by further DNA sequences in the sample. The rearrangement uses TRBV18 and TRBJ2-5; D is possibly TRBD2 (6 bases). The CDR3 consists of 13 residues. Trimming stripped 3 bases from V and 5 bases from J, with 10 bases between. The germline CDR1 and CDR2 sequences are KGHSH and LQKENI. This CDR3 is CASSPSLAETQYF. The CDR3 DNA follows: TGTGCCAGCTCACCTTCGCTAGCGGAGACCCAGTACTTC.

J is TRBJ1-3 and V is TRBV30; perhaps TRBD1 as D (5 bases). Germline values: CDR1 GTSNPN, CDR2 SVGIG (reference sequence). CDR3 length equals 14 residues. The germline V and J ends were trimmed by 2 bases and 3 bases, with 11 bases remaining between them. CDR3 residues: CAWSRGSSGNTIYF. The CDR3, as DNA: TGTGCCTGGAGTAGGGGATCTAGTGGAAACACCATATATTTT.

This chain links TRBV30 with TRBJ1-2, with D possibly TRBD1 on 5 matching bases. Germline V gene data show CDR1 as GTSNPN and CDR2 as SVGIG (reference sequence). The germline V and J ends were trimmed by 3 bases and 7 bases, with 15 bases remaining between them. This CDR3 is built from 13 residues. Written as DNA, the CDR3 is TGTGCCTGGAGCCCAGCAGGGAAAGGTGGCTACACCTTC. Translating gives CAWSPAGKGGYTF.

This clone was counted a few times. The rearrangement joins TRBV2 to TRBJ2-7; TRBD2 is a possible D gene (6 bases). The V end lost 4 bases, the J end lost 6 bases, and 13 bases lay between the germline ends. This CDR3 has 13 amino acids. CDR1 SNHLY and CDR2 FYNNEI come from the germline V gene. The CDR3: CASSGGTGGEQYF. The CDR3, as DNA: TGTGCCAGCAGTGGGGGAACCGGGGGCGAGCAGTACTTC.

A few counts support this clone. The chain employs TRBV28 and TRBJ2-5; the match to TRBD1 covers 11 bases. The junction had 4 bases not matched to a gene; V was cut back by 5 bases and J by 2 bases. The germline V gene has CDR1 MDHEN and CDR2 SYDVKM. This CDR3 contains 15 residues. The CDR3 is CASSKGTGGQETQYF. The DNA for the CDR3 is TGTGCCAGCAGTAAGGGGACAGGGGGACAAGAGACCCAGTACTTC. The full variable domain, with the rest looked up from reference TRBV28 and TRBJ2-5, is DVKVTQSSRYLVKRTGEKVFLECVQDMDHENMFWYRQDPGLGLRLIYFSYDVKMKEKGDIPEGYSVSREKKERFSLILESASTNQTSMYLCASSKGTGGQETQYFGPGTRLLVL.

The table lists this clone with a few counts. The chain carries TRBV30 and TRBJ2-2; the match to TRBD2 covers 7 bases. Germline CDR1 is GTSNPN and CDR2 is SVGIG (reference sequence). The CDR3 has 14 residues. The trim removed 2 bases at V and 6 bases at J, leaving 6 bases unmatched. The CDR3 bases are TGTGCCTGGAGTAGGGGCGGGAGTCCCGGGGAGCTGTTTTTT. It codes for CAWSRGGSPGELFF.

This clone was picked up a small number of times. V gene TRBV4-3 combines with J gene TRBJ2-7, with D possibly called TRBD1 or TRBD2 (5 bases each). This CDR3 is built from 14 residues. Germline assignment: CDR1 LGHNA and CDR2 YSLEER. V shed 0 bases and J shed 5 bases, with 11 bases lying between them. The CDR3 protein is CASSQEEGSHEQYF. The DNA of the CDR3 is TGCGCCAGCAGCCAAGAAGAGGGGTCGCACGAGCAGTACTTC.

V is TRBV2 and J is TRBJ2-2; the match to TRBD1 covers 8 bases. This CDR3 comprises 15 residues. V dropped 6 bases and J dropped 3; count of bases not matched to a gene: 6. Germline CDR1 reads SNHLY; CDR2 reads FYNNEI. The CDR3 loop is CASRRQGTDTGELFF. CDR3 nucleotide sequence: TGTGCCAGCAGACGACAGGGGACCGACACCGGGGAGCTGTTTTTT.

This clone was observed a few times. The sample holds other DNA sequences that translate to the same CDR3. The V call is TRBV5-1, the J call TRBJ2-3, with 7 nucleotides matching TRBD1. Unmatched junction bases numbered 7, after V lost 4 bases and J lost 5 bases. The CDR3 runs 14 residues. Germline V gene data show CDR1 as SGHRS and CDR2 as YFSETQ. CDR3 protein: CASSLGQAQDTQYF. The CDR3 bases are TGCGCCAGCAGCCTAGGACAGGCTCAAGATACGCAGTATTTT.

The CDR3: CASRGWENTGELFF. CDR3 DNA: TGCGCCAGCAGAGGTTGGGAGAATACCGGGGAGCTGTTTTTT. The genes are TRBV5-1 and TRBJ2-2; D perhaps matches TRBD2 (5 bases). The CDR3 spans 14 residues. V gave up 5 bases and J gave up 5 bases, with 13 bases separating them. Germline CDR1 and CDR2: SGHRS and YFSETQ.

This clone showed up just a few times. The chain employs TRBV27 and TRBJ1-2; D is perhaps TRBD1 (6 bases). V was pared by 2 bases and J by 8 bases, with 24 bases between. CDR3 length: 17 amino acids. Germline values: CDR1 MNHEY, CDR2 SMNVEV (reference sequence). The CDR3 DNA follows: TGTGCCAGCAGTTTAATCCTGGGACATACCCTTTTGGGAGGCTACACCTTC. Translating gives CASSLILGHTLLGGYTF.

This clone was recorded a few times. The chain uses TRBV7-9 and TRBJ2-1; no firm D call. V was shortened by 5 bases and J by 3 bases, with 11 bases between the two germline ends. CDR1 and CDR2 (germline): SEHNR, FQNEAQ (reference sequence). The CDR3 is 14 amino acids. The DNA of the CDR3 is TGTGCCAGCAGCCAAATGGACCACTACAATGAGCAGTTCTTC. This translates into CASSQMDHYNEQFF.

The chain recombines TRBV6-1 with TRBJ2-6, with 7 bases matching TRBD1. CDR1 is MNHNS and CDR2 is SASEGT in the germline V gene. The CDR3 loop spans 17 amino acids. V was pared by 4 bases and J by 1 base, with 7 bases of the junction left unmatched. The chain's CDR3 is CASSALQGRSGANVLTF. Written as DNA, the CDR3 is TGTGCCAGCAGTGCCCTACAGGGGAGATCTGGGGCCAACGTCCTGACTTTC.

This clone was seen only a few times. The chain couples TRBV9 to TRBJ2-3; 8 bases fit TRBD1. V shed 4 bases and J 3 bases; nucleotides not matched to a gene: 4. The germline gives CDR1 SGDLS, CDR2 YYNGEE. The CDR3 runs to 14 residues. The chain's CDR3 is CASSRGDRTDTQYF. In DNA form, the CDR3 reads TGTGCCAGCAGCAGAGGGGACAGGACAGATACGCAGTATTTT.

This chain links TRBV25-1 with TRBJ1-3, with no clear D. This CDR3 contains 12 residues. Germline CDR1 MGHDK, CDR2 SYGVNS. Deletions cut 3 bases from V and 6 bases from J, with 6 bases between. CDR3 amino acids: CASSDPVNTIYF. DNA for the CDR3: TGTGCCAGCAGTGACCCGGTAAACACCATATATTTT.

This clone was seen more than once but under ten times. The rearrangement links TRBV5-1 to TRBJ2-4; 10 nucleotides align to TRBD1. CDR3 length equals 15 residues. Trimming at V came to 2 bases and at J to 7 bases, leaving 6 bases not matched to a gene. Germline V CDR1 and CDR2: SGHRS, YFSETQ. CDR3 region: CASSFPDRGKNIQYF. The CDR3 nucleotides read TGCGCCAGCAGCTTCCCGGACAGGGGGAAGAACATTCAGTACTTC.

The genes are TRBV28 and TRBJ1-2; possible D gene TRBD1, 5 bases. The CDR3 is 15 residues long. CDR1 is MDHEN, CDR2 SYDVKM, per germline. V lost 5 bases, J lost 1 base, and 14 bases lay in between. The CDR3 DNA sequence: TGTGCCAGCAGTAACCCGGGACCGGTTAACTATGGCTACACCTTC. It codes for CASSNPGPVNYGYTF.

This clone was counted between two and nine times. This chain uses TRBV28 with TRBJ2-7; D may be TRBD1 (6 bases). V shed 6 bases and J shed 3 bases, with 15 bases lying between them. The CDR3 sequence is 14 residues long. Germline CDR1 MDHEN, CDR2 SYDVKM. The CDR3 DNA reads as TGTGCCAGCAGCCCCGGGACACAGAGCTACGAGCAGTACGTC. It specifies CASSPGTQSYEQYV.

This rearrangement joins TRBV7-2 to TRBJ1-5; D possibly corresponds to TRBD1 (6 bases). Germline loops: CDR1 SGHTA, CDR2 FQGNSA. Between the trimmed V and J ends, which lost 5 bases and 7 bases, there was a span of 12 bases. The length of the CDR3 is 13 residues. The CDR3 DNA is TGTGCCAGCAGCACCGGGACAACCCAGCCCCAGCATTTT. Its translation: CASSTGTTQPQHF.

This clone was seen more than once but under ten times. CDR3 nucleotides: TGTGCCAGCGGGCTGGGGGGAAGCACAGATACGCAGTATTTT. This sequence encodes CASGLGGSTDTQYF. The rearrangement links TRBV25-1 to TRBJ2-3, with D possibly matching TRBD2 (6 bases). Trimming shortened V by 8 bases and J by 0 bases, and 12 bases separated the two germline ends. The germline gives CDR1 MGHDK, CDR2 SYGVNS. The CDR3 length is 14 residues.

This chain links TRBV7-6 with TRBJ2-3; D is ambiguous. The CDR3 runs 12 residues. V lost 2 bases to trimming and J lost 3 bases, with 3 bases between them. Germline CDR1 is SGHVS and CDR2 is FNYEAQ. The CDR3 spells CASSLWTDTQYF. In DNA, the CDR3 is TGTGCCAGCAGCTTATGGACAGATACGCAGTATTTT.

The V call is TRBV5-1, the J call TRBJ2-5; 7 positions match TRBD2. J gave up 7 bases and V 4 bases, and 16 bases lay outside the gene matches. This CDR3 has 16 amino acids. Germline CDR1 and CDR2: SGHRS and YFSETQ. CDR3 sequence: CASSRASGSSGLTQYF. The DNA of the CDR3 is TGCGCCAGCAGCCGCGCATCGGGTTCTAGCGGCTTGACCCAGTACTTC.